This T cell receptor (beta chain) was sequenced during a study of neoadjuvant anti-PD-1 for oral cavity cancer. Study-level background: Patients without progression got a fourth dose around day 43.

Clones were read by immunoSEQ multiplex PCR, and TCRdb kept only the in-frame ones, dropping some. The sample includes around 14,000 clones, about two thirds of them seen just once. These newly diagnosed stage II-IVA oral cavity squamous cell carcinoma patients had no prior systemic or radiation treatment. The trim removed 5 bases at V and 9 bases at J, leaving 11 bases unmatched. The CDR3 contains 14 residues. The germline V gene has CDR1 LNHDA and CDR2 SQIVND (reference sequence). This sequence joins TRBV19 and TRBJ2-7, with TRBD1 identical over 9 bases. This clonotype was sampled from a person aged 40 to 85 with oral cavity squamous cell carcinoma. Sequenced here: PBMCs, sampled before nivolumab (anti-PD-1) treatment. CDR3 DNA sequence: TGTGCCAGTAGTGCTGGACAGGGGTCGGTGGGGCAGTACTTC. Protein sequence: CASSAGQGSVGQYF.